These T cell receptor beta chains were read from a single sample in a study of blood T cell repertoires in COVID-19. Method: immunoSEQ multiplex PCR; TCRdb's copy keeps in-frame clones and lacks some. Of roughly 50,000 clones in the sample, approximately 88% were seen once. Sequencing was performed on peripheral blood. The origin of the receptors is a human donor in a cohort sampled during active COVID-19. CDR3s include the opening cysteine and the closing phenylalanine or tryptophan. D genes are given only for firm matches. Not all rows give a size; the values are once, few, many and, for expanded clones, a class.

V gene	clone size	J gene	D gene	CDR3 DNA	CDR3 protein
TRBV28	-	TRBJ2-4	TRBD2	TGTGCCAGCAGTTTGGCTAGCGGGGGGGCCGAAAACATTCAGTACTTC	CASSLASGGAENIQYF
TRBV11-3	-	TRBJ2-2	-	TGTGCCAGCAGCTTAGGGCAGGGGAAGAACACCGGGGAGCTGTTTTTT	CASSLGQGKNTGELFF
TRBV7-8	-	TRBJ1-3	-	TGTGCCAGCAGCCTTGGGAGTGGGGGGTCTGGAAACACCATATATTTT	CASSLGSGGSGNTIYF
TRBV9	-	TRBJ1-1	TRBD1	TGTGCCAGCAGCGTAGCAGGGGGCTCTGAAGCTTTCTTT	CASSVAGGSEAFF
TRBV10-3	-	TRBJ1-6	-	TGTGCCATCAGCCCTCAGGGGAATATGGGGGCCTCCTATAATTCACCCCTCCACTTT	CAISPQGNMGASYNSPLHF
TRBV6-5	-	TRBJ1-1	-	TGTGCCAGCAGTCGGGGGGGTATCCTAAACACTGAAGCTTTCTTT	CASSRGGILNTEAFF
TRBV6-5	-	TRBJ2-7	TRBD2	TGTGCCATCGGGGAGGGCTACGAGCAGTACTTC	CAIGEGYEQYF
TRBV30	-	TRBJ1-1	TRBD1	TGTGCCTGGAGTGTTGGACAGGTTCATCGGACTGAAGCTTTCTTT	CAWSVGQVHRTEAFF
TRBV5-1	-	TRBJ2-2	TRBD2	TGCGCCAGCAGCGTGGGACTAGCGGCGGGGACCGGGGAGCTGTTTTTT	CASSVGLAAGTGELFF
TRBV9	-	TRBJ1-4	-	TGTGCCAGCAGCGCAGGACAGACATCAACTAATGAAAAACTGTTTTTT	CASSAGQTSTNEKLFF
TRBV2	-	TRBJ1-2	-	TGTGCCGGAGGGGTTTCCTATGGCTACACCTTC	CAGGVSYGYTF
TRBV2	-	TRBJ1-1	-	TGTGCCAGCAGTGAAGCGGGCACATATAACACTGAAGCTTTCTTT	CASSEAGTYNTEAFF
TRBV6-2/TRBV6-3	-	TRBJ1-5	-	TGTGCCAGCAGTTACCCAGGGCAGCCCCAGCATTTT	CASSYPGQPQHF
TRBV5-1	-	TRBJ1-1	-	TGCGCCAGCAGCCTTATTGGTGGGGGCCCGGGAACTGAAGCTTTCTTT	CASSLIGGGPGTEAFF
TRBV5-1	-	TRBJ1-2	TRBD1	TGCGCCAGCAGCTTGGGCCGGGACAGGGTTAACTATGGCTACACCTTC	CASSLGRDRVNYGYTF
TRBV5-6	-	TRBJ2-1	-	TGTGCCAGCAGCTCACAGGGTGAGCAGTTCTTC	CASSSQGEQFF
TRBV3-1/TRBV3-2	-	TRBJ1-1	-	TGTGCCAGCAGCTACGACAGGAGGAACACTGAAGCTTTCTTT	CASSYDRRNTEAFF
TRBV3-1/TRBV3-2	-	TRBJ1-4	-	TGTGCCAGCAGCCAAGCGAGTGTTAAAAATGAAAAACTGTTTTTT	CASSQASVKNEKLFF
TRBV6-5	-	TRBJ1-1	-	TGTGCCAGCAGTTCGGGGGGGATCACTGAAGCTTTCTTT	CASSSGGITEAFF
TRBV6-6	-	TRBJ1-2	TRBD1	TGTGCCAGCAGTTACGGGACAGGGTCTTTAGGCTACACCTTC	CASSYGTGSLGYTF
TRBV12-2	-	TRBJ1-5	-	TGTGCAAGTCGCTTAGTTTGGGGCAGAAAACACGTGTCGAGCAATCAGCCCCAGCATTTT	CASRLVWGRKHVSSNQPQHF
TRBV11-3	-	TRBJ1-1	-	TGTGCCAGCAGTTTTGGAGGGGACACTGAAGCTTTCTTT	CASSFGGDTEAFF
TRBV19	-	TRBJ1-6	-	TGTGCCAGCCGAGATCCGGGATCCTCCTATAATTCACCCCTCCACTTT	CASRDPGSSYNSPLHF
TRBV7-8	-	TRBJ2-7	TRBD1	TGTGCCAGCAGGTCCCGGGACAGGGTAAACGAGCAGTACTTC	CASRSRDRVNEQYF
TRBV29-1	-	TRBJ1-2	-	TGCAGCGTTTTACAGGGACAACCCTATGGCTACACCTTC	CSVLQGQPYGYTF
TRBV18	once	TRBJ2-7	-	TGTGCCAGCTCACCAGATCCCTCAGAGGAGCCGGACTTC	CASSPDPSEEPDF
TRBV18	-	TRBJ1-5	-	TGTGCCAGCTCACCCGGTGGGCATCAGCCCCAGCATTTT	CASSPGGHQPQHF
TRBV30	-	TRBJ1-4	-	TGTGCCTGGAGTGTATTGGAGGTACAGCTTGAAAAACTGTTTTTT	CAWSVLEVQLEKLFF
TRBV6-1	-	TRBJ2-7	-	TGTGCCAGCAGTGAGATGAGCTACGAGCAGTACTTC	CASSEMSYEQYF
TRBV19	-	TRBJ1-1	-	TGTGCCAGTAGTATAGTAGGCAGGGGCCTCTCTGAAGCTTTCTTT	CASSIVGRGLSEAFF
TRBV14	-	TRBJ1-1	-	TGTGCCACCAGTTTATTGTCCGATGTAGGCCCCCCCCGCGGGACTGAAGCTTTCTTT	CATSLLSDVGPPRGTEAFF
TRBV5-1	-	TRBJ2-7	-	TGCGCCAGCAGCTTAGAGGGCTACGAGCAGTACTTC	CASSLEGYEQYF
TRBV6-2/TRBV6-3	-	TRBJ2-4	TRBD2	TGTGCCAGCAGCCCTCTCTCTAGCGGAGGAGCCAAAAACATTCAGTACTTC	CASSPLSSGGAKNIQYF
TRBV7-2	once	TRBJ2-5	TRBD2	TGTGCCAGCAGCTTGGTAGCGGGGGGGGAAGAGACCCAGTACTTC	CASSLVAGGEETQYF
TRBV9	-	TRBJ1-2	TRBD1	TGTGCCAGCAGCGTAACAGGGGACTATGGCTACACCTTC	CASSVTGDYGYTF
TRBV19	once	TRBJ1-1	TRBD1	TGTGCCAGTAGTACCCCGGGACAGGTAGGGATGAACACTGAAGCTTTCTTT	CASSTPGQVGMNTEAFF
TRBV5-4	-	TRBJ1-2	-	TGTGCCAGCAATCCTGGGGGAGGAGGTGGCTACACCTTC	CASNPGGGGGYTF
TRBV5-6	-	TRBJ1-2	-	TGTGCCAGCAGCCCTAACACAGGGTCCGCTAACTATGGCTACACCTTC	CASSPNTGSANYGYTF
TRBV5-1	-	TRBJ1-1	TRBD1	TGCGCCAGCAGCCCCGACAGGGGGCCTGAAGCTTTCTTT	CASSPDRGPEAFF
TRBV7-2	-	TRBJ2-3	-	TGTGCCAGCAGCTTACAGGGGTCTAGCACAGATACGCAGTATTTT	CASSLQGSSTDTQYF
TRBV6-2/TRBV6-3	-	TRBJ2-7	-	TGTGCCAGCAGTTACTACCGGGCCTACGAGCAGTACTTC	CASSYYRAYEQYF
TRBV4-3	-	TRBJ2-5	-	TGCGCCAGCAGCCAAGATCCTATTAGGGGGGAGACCCAGTACTTC	CASSQDPIRGETQYF
TRBV19	-	TRBJ1-6	TRBD1	TGTGCCAGCCGAGGACAGGGGGAAGGACCCCTCCACTTT	CASRGQGEGPLHF
TRBV19	-	TRBJ2-3	-	TGTGCCAGTGGGCCAGGCTTAACACTGAGCACAGATACGCAGTATTTT	CASGPGLTLSTDTQYF
TRBV6-2/TRBV6-3	few	TRBJ2-7	-	TGTGCCAGCAGTTACATGCGGGGCGTCTACGAGCAGTACTTC	CASSYMRGVYEQYF
TRBV7-9	few	TRBJ1-4	-	TGTGCCAGCAGCTACCAGAATGAAAAACTGTTTTTT	CASSYQNEKLFF
TRBV4-3	-	TRBJ2-5	TRBD1	TGCGCCAGCAGCCAAACAGGGGCCCAAGAGACCCAGTACTTC	CASSQTGAQETQYF
TRBV4-3	-	TRBJ1-3	-	TGCGCCAGCAGCCAAGACGAAGGTGCAGGGGTTTTATCTGGAAACACCATATATTTT	CASSQDEGAGVLSGNTIYF
TRBV3-1/TRBV3-2	few	TRBJ1-2	TRBD1	TGTGCCAGCAGCCAAGTAGGGACAGGTCGTGGCTATGGCTACACCTTC	CASSQVGTGRGYGYTF
TRBV5-5	-	TRBJ2-3	TRBD2	TGTGCCAGCAGCTTGCCAGCGGGGCAAGATACGCAGTATTTT	CASSLPAGQDTQYF
TRBV10-1	-	TRBJ2-3	TRBD1	TGCGCCAGCAGTGCGGGGACAGGGACTACAGATACGCAGTATTTT	CASSAGTGTTDTQYF
TRBV19	-	TRBJ2-1	TRBD2	TGTGCCAGTAGTATAGTTAGCGGGGGGGCAAATGAGCAGTTCTTC	CASSIVSGGANEQFF
TRBV5-1	-	TRBJ1-6	-	TGCGCCAGCAGCTTCGATTCCCAGTACGGAGGTTCACCCCTCCACTTT	CASSFDSQYGGSPLHF